Reported below is one TCR beta chain. Different DNA sequences within this sample yield the same CDR3. The entry originates in a study of blood T cell repertoires in COVID-19. The method was immunoSEQ multiplex PCR; TCRdb's version includes in-frame clones alone and lacks a portion of them. The sample contains more than 250,000 clones, around 90% of which appear only once. The sequence was obtained from a woman in her thirties who had recovered from COVID-19. The sample was PBMCs or T cells enriched from blood (not recorded which).

The CDR3 DNA reads as TGTGCCAGCAGTGAAGGTGGCAGAAGTTACGAGCAGTACTTC. Protein sequence: CASSEGGRSYEQYF. The chain employs TRBV2 and TRBJ2-7; D is unresolved. Trimming took off 1 base at V and 4 bases at J, with 11 bases between the two ends. This CDR3 has 14 residues. Germline CDR1 is SNHLY and CDR2 is FYNNEI.